This TCR beta chain was profiled in a study of T cell responses to AZD1222 COVID-19 vaccine. Overall study context: Second doses were pooled across both intervals (about 4 or about 12 weeks). General study findings and limits: Seropositive AZD1222 recipients at baseline numbered only 6 or 7.

Only in-frame clones appear in the TCRdb table, and some are missing; sequencing was by immunoSEQ multiplex PCR. The table shows more than 150,000 clones, with 90% occurring only once. J was trimmed by 5 bases and V by 5 bases; bases with no gene match: 10. Germline values: CDR1 LNHDA, CDR2 SQIVND (reference sequence). The CDR3 length is 15 residues. Comment on this clone: The antigen is not known.

The clonotype comes from an adult in good health. The sequencing here drew on peripheral blood, taken on day 0 of AZD1222 vaccination. The chain carries TRBV19 and TRBJ1-2, with 8 positions matching TRBD1. DNA of the CDR3: TGTGCCAGTAGTCGCCTTGGACAGGGTTTATATGGCTACACCTTC. This encodes CASSRLGQGLYGYTF.